The rows below give T cell receptor beta chains drawn from one sample of a study of T cells in localized non-small cell lung cancer. Repertoires were generated with immunoSEQ multiplex PCR, while TCRdb's copy carries only in-frame clones and drops some. There are some 21,000 clones in the sample; 89% occur only once, and approximately 9.1% lies in the top ten. The source was peripheral blood, collected before any cancer treatment. The receptors originated from a man aged 40 to 70 with stage I lung adenocarcinoma. Each CDR3 is given with its conserved first and last residue. The D gene is left open where the match is weak.

D gene,V gene,J gene,CDR3 protein
NA,TRBV7-7,TRBJ2-1,CASSLGLNYEQFF
NA,TRBV15,TRBJ2-7,CATSREEAGSYEQYF
TRBD2,TRBV7-8,TRBJ2-1,CASSHRDYYNEQFF
NA,TRBV6-1,TRBJ1-1,CASSEVPATEAFF
TRBD1,TRBV29-1,TRBJ2-1,CSADRDRVNEQFF
TRBD2,TRBV28,TRBJ2-1,CASSSSGVYNEQFF
TRBD1,TRBV7-9,TRBJ1-2,CASSLGTSTGVYGYTF
NA,TRBV7-8,TRBJ2-5,CASSRQRRQETQYF
TRBD2,TRBV6-1,TRBJ2-3,CASKTSGWADTQYF
NA,TRBV4-1,TRBJ1-5,CASSQAAGDSNQPQHF
NA,TRBV6-1,TRBJ1-5,CASSEIPGDQPQHF
NA,TRBV29-1,TRBJ2-1,CSVVGGDFRGNEQFF
NA,TRBV6-1,TRBJ2-7,CASSERQTYEQYF
NA,TRBV27,TRBJ1-6,CASSLSNLVTGNSPLHF
NA,TRBV27,TRBJ2-5,CASQGGVGETQYF
TRBD1,TRBV7-2,TRBJ2-7,CASSQQGGGWNEQYF
NA,TRBV2,TRBJ2-7,CASSPGLPSREQYF
NA,TRBV2,TRBJ1-4,CASSVRTSEKLFF
NA,TRBV28,TRBJ1-2,CASSIQVANYGYTF
NA,TRBV19,TRBJ1-6,CASSPDSLDSPLHF
TRBD1,TRBV7-2,TRBJ2-1,CASSPDRDAYNEQFF
NA,TRBV4-1,TRBJ1-1,CASSEERGNTEAFF
TRBD2,TRBV7-3,TRBJ2-1,CASSYGLAGVHEQFF
TRBD1,TRBV6-1,TRBJ1-1,CASNRNRGYPTEAFF
TRBD1,TRBV5-1,NA,CASSLGGQGKSGEQYF
TRBD2,TRBV7-2,TRBJ2-2,CASSQNRGGLAGAGELFF
NA,TRBV11-2,TRBJ2-7,CASSAERGGNLYEQYF
NA,TRBV18,TRBJ2-6,CASSPGQGPLSGANVLTF